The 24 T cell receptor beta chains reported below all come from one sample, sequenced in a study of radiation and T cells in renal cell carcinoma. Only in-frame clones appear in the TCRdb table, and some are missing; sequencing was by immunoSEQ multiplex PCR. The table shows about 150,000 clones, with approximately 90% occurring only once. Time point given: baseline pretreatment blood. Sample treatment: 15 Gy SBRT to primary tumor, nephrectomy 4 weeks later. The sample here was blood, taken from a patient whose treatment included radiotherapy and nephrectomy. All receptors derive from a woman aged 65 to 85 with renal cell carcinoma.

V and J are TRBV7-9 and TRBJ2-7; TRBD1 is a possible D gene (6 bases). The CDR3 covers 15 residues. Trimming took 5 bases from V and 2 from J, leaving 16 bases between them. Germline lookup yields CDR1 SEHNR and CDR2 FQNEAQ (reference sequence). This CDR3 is CASSAVGTRAYEQYF. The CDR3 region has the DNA TGTGCCAGCAGCGCCGTCGGGACACGAGCCTACGAGCAGTACTTC.

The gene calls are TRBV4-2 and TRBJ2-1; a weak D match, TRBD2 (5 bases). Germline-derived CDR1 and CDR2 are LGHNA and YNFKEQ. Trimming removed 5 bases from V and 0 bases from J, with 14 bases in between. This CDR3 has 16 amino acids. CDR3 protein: CASSLEGSSSYNEQFF. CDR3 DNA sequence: TGTGCCAGCAGCTTAGAGGGCTCCAGCTCCTACAATGAGCAGTTCTTC.

The CDR3 bases are TGTGCCAGCAGTGACCCACTTAGCGGGGGGGCAAGGGAGACCCAGTACTTC. Its protein is CASSDPLSGGARETQYF. V and J are TRBV2 and TRBJ2-5; 11 bases map to TRBD2. Germline CDR1 is SNHLY and CDR2 is FYNNEI. V lost 3 bases, J lost 5 bases, and 11 bases stayed unmatched. The CDR3 covers 17 residues.

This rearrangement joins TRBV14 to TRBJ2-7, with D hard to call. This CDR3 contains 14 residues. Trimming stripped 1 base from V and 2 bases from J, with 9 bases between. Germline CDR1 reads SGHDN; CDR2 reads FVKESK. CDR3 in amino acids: CASSQARSTYEQYF. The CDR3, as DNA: TGTGCCAGCAGCCAAGCTAGGAGTACCTACGAGCAGTACTTC. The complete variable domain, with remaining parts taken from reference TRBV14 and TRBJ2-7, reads EAGVTQFPSHSVIEKGQTVTLRCDPISGHDNLYWYRRVMGKEIKFLLHFVKESKQDESGMPNNRFLAERTGGTYSTLKVQPAELEDSGVYFCASSQARSTYEQYFGPGTRLTVT.

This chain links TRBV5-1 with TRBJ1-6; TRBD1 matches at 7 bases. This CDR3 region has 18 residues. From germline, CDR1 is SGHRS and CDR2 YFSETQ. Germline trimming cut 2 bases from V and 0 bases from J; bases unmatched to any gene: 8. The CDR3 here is CASSFRDSSSSYNSPLHF. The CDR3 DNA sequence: TGCGCCAGCAGCTTCCGGGACAGTTCAAGCTCCTATAATTCACCCCTCCACTTT. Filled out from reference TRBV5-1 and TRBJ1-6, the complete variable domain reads KAGVTQTPRYLIKTRGQQVTLSCSPISGHRSVSWYQQTPGQGLQFLFEYFSETQRNKGNFPGRFSGRQFSNSRSEMNVSTLELGDSALYLCASSFRDSSSSYNSPLHFGNGTRLTVT.

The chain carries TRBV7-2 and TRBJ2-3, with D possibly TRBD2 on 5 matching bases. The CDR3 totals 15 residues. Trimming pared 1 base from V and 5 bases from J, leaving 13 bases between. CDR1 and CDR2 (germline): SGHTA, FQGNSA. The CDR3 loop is CASSLVGGGGDTQYF. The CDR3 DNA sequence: TGTGCCAGCAGCTTAGTCGGAGGAGGAGGAGATACGCAGTATTTT.

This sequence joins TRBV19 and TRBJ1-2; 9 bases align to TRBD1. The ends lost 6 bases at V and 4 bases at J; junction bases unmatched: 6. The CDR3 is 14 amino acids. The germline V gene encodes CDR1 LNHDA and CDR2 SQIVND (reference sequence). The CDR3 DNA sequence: TGTGCCAGTAGCACAGGGGGCGCGGGCTATGGCTACACCTTC. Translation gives CASSTGGAGYGYTF.

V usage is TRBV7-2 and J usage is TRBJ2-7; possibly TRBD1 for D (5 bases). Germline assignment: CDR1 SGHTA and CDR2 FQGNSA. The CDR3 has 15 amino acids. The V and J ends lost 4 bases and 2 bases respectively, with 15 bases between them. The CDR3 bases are TGTGCCAGCAGCTATGGGGCTCAGGGAACCTACGAGCAGTACTTC. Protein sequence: CASSYGAQGTYEQYF.

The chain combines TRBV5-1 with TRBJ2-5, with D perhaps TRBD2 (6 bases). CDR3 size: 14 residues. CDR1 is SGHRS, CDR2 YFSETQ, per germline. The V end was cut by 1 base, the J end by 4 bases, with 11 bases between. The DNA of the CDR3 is TGCGCCAGCAGCTTGAACGGGGGTGGAGAGACCCAGTACTTC. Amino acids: CASSLNGGGETQYF.

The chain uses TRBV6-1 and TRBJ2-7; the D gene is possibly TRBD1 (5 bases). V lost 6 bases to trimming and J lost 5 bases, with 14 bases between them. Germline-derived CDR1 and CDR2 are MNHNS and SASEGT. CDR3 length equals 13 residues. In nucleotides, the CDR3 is TGTGCCAGCAGGGGCTATACAGGTAACGAGCAGTACTTC. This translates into CASRGYTGNEQYF.

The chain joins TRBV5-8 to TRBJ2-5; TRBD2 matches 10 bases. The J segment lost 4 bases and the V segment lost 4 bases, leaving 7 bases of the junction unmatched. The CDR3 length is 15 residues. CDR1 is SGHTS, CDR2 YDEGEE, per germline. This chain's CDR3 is CASSGGLAVIETQYF. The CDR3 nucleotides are TGTGCCAGCAGCGGCGGACTAGCGGTTATAGAGACCCAGTACTTC.

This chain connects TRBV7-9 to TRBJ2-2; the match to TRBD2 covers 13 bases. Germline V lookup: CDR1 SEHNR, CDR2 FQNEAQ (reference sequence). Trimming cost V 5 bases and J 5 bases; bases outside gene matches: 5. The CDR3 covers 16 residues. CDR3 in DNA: TGTGCCAGCAGCCGAGGGACTAGCGGGGTTACCGGGGAGCTGTTTTTT. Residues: CASSRGTSGVTGELFF.

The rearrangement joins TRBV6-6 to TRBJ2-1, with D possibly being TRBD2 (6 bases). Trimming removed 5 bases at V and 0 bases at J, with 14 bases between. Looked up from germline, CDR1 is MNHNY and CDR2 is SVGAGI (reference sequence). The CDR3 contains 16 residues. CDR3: CASSRVAASSYNEQFF. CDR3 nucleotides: TGTGCCAGCAGTCGGGTAGCGGCGAGCTCCTACAATGAGCAGTTCTTC.

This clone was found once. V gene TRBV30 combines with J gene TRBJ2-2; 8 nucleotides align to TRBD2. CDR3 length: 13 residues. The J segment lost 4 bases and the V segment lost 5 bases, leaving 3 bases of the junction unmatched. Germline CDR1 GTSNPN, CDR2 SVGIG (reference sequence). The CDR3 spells CAWFGLATGELFF. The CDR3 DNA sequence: TGTGCCTGGTTCGGACTAGCCACCGGGGAGCTGTTTTTT.

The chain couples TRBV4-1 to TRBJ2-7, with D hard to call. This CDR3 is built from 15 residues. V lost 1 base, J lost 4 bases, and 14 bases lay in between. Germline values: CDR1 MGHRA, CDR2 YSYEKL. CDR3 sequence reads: CASSQAYGLVYEQYF. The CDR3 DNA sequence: TGCGCCAGCAGCCAAGCCTATGGTCTGGTTTACGAGCAGTACTTC.

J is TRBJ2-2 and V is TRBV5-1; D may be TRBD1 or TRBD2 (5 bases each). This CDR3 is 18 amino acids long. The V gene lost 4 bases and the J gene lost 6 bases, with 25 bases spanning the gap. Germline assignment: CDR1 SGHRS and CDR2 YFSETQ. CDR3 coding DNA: TGCGCCAGCAGCCCTAATCAGGGTGGGGCTAGCTGGTCCGGGGAGCTGTTTTTT. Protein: CASSPNQGGASWSGELFF.

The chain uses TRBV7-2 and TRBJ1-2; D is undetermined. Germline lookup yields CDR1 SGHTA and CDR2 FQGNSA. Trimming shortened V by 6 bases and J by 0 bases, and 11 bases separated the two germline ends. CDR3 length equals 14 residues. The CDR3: CASSTSLANYGYTF. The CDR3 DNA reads TGTGCCAGCAGTACTAGTTTGGCTAACTATGGCTACACCTTC.

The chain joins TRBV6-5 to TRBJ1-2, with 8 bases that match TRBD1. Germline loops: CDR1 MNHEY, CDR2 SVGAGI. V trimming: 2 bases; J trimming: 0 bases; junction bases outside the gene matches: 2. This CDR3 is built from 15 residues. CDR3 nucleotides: TGTGCCAGCAGTTACAAGGGACAGGCTAACTATGGCTACACCTTC. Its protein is CASSYKGQANYGYTF.

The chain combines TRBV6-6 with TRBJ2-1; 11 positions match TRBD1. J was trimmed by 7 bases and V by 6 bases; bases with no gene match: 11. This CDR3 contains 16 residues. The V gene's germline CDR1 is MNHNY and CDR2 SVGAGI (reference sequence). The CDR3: CASSGTGGSSTNEQFF. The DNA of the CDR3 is TGTGCCAGCAGCGGGACAGGGGGATCATCTACAAATGAGCAGTTCTTC.

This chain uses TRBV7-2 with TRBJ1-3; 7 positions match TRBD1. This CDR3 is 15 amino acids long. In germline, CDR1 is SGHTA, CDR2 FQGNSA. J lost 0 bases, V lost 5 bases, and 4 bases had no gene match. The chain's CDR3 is CASSGQVISGNTIYF. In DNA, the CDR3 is TGTGCCAGCAGCGGACAGGTCATCTCTGGAAACACCATATATTTT.

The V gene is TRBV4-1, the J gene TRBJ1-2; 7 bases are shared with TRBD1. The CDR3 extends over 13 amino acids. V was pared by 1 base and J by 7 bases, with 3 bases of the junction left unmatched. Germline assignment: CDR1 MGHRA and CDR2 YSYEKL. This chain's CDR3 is CASSQAQGTGYTF. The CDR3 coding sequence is TGCGCCAGCAGCCAAGCACAGGGGACTGGCTACACCTTC.

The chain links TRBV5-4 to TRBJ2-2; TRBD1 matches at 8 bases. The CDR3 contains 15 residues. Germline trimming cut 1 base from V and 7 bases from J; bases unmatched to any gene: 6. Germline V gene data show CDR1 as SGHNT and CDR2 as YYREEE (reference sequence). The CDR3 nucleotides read TGTGCCAGCAGCTTGACCCAGGGGGCGGGCGGGGAGCTGTTTTTT. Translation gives CASSLTQGAGGELFF. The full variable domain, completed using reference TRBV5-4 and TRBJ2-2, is ETGVTQSPTHLIKTRGQQVTLRCSSQSGHNTVSWYQQALGQGPQFIFQYYREEENGRGNFPPRFSGLQFPNYSSELNVNALELDDSALYLCASSLTQGAGGELFFGEGSRLTVL.

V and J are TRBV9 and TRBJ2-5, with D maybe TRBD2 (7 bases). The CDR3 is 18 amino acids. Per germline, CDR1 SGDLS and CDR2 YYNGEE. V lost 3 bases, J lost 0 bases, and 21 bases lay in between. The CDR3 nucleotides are TGTGCCAGCAGCGACGACAGGAGGGGGGGAAAATACCAAGAGACCCAGTACTTC. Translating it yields CASSDDRRGGKYQETQYF.

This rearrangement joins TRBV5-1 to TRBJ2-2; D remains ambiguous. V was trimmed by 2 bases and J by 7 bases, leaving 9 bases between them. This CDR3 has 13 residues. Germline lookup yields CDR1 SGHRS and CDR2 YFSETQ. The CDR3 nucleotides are TGCGCCAGCAGCTTAGTCACCGACGGGGAGCTGTTTTTT. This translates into CASSLVTDGELFF.